The sequence of this T cell receptor beta chain was determined in a study of control samples from healthy donors and cancer patients. Libraries were prepared by immunoSEQ multiplex PCR; TCRdb keeps only in-frame clonotypes and omits some of them. This table has tens of thousands of clones, around 90% appearing once. V lost 0 bases, J lost 6 bases, and 9 bases lay in between. CDR3 length: 14 residues. CDR1 MNHNY and CDR2 SVGAGI come from the germline V gene (reference sequence). The receptor was derived from a woman between 65 and 79 years old in good health. The chain carries TRBV6-6 and TRBJ2-4; D not certain. The specimen was blood. The CDR3 DNA sequence: TGTGCCAGCAGTTACTCGGGCAGCCCAAACATTCAGTACTTC. Translating gives CASSYSGSPNIQYF.